This T cell receptor (beta chain) is from a study of glioma-infiltrating T cells. Study in general: WHO grade II oligodendrogliomas or astrocytomas, plus non-recurrent WHO grade IV glioblastomas, were sampled. Dexamethasone exposure before glioma surgery was limited to six or fewer days. Study-wide points: Shared blood CDR3 signature motifs marked patients with low tissue-blood divergence. CDR3 overlap between tissue and blood was very small.

TCR alpha and beta CDR3 regions were amplified from RNA using iRepertoire nested multiplex PCR. TCRdb recomputed calls from the multiplex PCR reads with MiXCR, one row per CDR3 protein. The sample lists about 400,000 distinct CDR3 sequences, roughly two fifths occurring once. This clonotype was recorded many times. Its target is unknown. This CDR3 is 13 amino acids long. Trimming shortened V by 3 bases and J by 3 bases, and 12 bases separated the two germline ends. The V gene's germline CDR1 is DFQATT and CDR2 SNEGSKA (reference sequence). The sequence came from a human donor with low-grade glioma or glioblastoma, undergoing nonglioma brain surgery, or in good health (not recorded which). This rearrangement joins TRBV20-1 to TRBJ2-7, with D possibly TRBD2 on 5 matching bases. Sequenced material: glioma tissue, nonneoplastic brain tissue, or PBMCs (not recorded which). This CDR3 is CSASHREIYEQYF. CDR3 coding DNA: TGCAGTGCTAGTCATCGGGAAATCTACGAGCAGTACTTC.